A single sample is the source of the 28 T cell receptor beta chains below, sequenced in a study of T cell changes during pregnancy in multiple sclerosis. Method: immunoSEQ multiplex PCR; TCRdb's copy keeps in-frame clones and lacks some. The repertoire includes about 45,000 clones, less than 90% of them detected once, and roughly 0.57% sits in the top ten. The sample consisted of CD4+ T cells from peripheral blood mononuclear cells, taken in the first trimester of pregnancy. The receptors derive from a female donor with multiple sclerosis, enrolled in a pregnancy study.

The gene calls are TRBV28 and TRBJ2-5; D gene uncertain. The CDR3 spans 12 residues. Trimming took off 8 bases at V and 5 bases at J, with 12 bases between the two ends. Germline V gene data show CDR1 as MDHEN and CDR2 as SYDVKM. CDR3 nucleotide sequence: TGTGCCAGCCTTAGCCGTGGGGAGACCCAGTACTTC. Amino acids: CASLSRGETQYF.

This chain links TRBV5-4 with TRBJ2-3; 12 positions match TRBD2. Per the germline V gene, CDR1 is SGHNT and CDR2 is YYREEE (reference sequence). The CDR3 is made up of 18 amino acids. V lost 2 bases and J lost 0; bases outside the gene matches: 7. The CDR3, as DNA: TGTGCCAGCAGCTTCGGACTAGCGGGACCTACTAGCACAGATACGCAGTATTTT. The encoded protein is CASSFGLAGPTSTDTQYF.

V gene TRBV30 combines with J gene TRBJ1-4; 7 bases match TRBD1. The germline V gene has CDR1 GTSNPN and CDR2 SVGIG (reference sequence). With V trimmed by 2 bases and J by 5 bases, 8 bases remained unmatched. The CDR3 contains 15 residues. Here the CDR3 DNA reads TGTGCCTGGAGTCAGGGGGAAAGGCTCAATGAAAAACTGTTTTTT. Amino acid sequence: CAWSQGERLNEKLFF.

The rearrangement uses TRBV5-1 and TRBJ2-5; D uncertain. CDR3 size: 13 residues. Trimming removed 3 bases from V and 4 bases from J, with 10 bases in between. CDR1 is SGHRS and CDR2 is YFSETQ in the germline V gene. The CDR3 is CASSSLSRETQYF. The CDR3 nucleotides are TGCGCCAGCAGCTCCCTTTCCCGAGAGACCCAGTACTTC.

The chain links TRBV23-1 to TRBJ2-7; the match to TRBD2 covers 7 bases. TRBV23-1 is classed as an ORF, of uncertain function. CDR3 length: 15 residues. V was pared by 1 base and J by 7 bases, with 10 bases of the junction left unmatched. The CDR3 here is CASSQCRLPGGEQYF. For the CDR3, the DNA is TGCGCCAGCAGTCAATGCCGACTGCCGGGGGGTGAGCAGTACTTC.

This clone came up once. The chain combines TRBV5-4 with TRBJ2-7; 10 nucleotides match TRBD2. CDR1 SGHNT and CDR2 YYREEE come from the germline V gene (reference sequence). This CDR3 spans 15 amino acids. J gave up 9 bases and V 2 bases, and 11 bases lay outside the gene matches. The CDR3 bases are TGTGCCAGCAGCTTACCCGGGACTAGCGCCTTCGGGCAGTACTTC. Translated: CASSLPGTSAFGQYF.

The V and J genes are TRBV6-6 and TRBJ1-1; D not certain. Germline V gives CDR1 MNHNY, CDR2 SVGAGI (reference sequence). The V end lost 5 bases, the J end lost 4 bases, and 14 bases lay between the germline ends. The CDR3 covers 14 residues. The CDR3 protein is CASSQRAWGTEAFF. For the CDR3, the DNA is TGTGCCAGCAGTCAGAGGGCTTGGGGCACTGAAGCTTTCTTT.

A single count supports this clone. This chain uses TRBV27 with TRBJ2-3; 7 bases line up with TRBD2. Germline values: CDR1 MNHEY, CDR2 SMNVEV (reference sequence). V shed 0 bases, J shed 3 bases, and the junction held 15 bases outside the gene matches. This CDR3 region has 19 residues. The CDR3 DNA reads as TGTGCCAGCAGTTTATCTGTCAGGTTTGCTAGCGGAGGAACAGATACGCAGTATTTT. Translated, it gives CASSLSVRFASGGTDTQYF.

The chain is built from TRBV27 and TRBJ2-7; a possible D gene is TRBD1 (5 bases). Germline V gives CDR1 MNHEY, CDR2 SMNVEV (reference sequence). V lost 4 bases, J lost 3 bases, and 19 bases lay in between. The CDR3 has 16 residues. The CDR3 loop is CASSSGSIRFYYEQYF. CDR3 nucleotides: TGTGCCAGCAGTTCAGGGTCGATCCGATTCTACTACGAGCAGTACTTC.

CDR3 region: CASSSTGTGSYEQYF. For the CDR3, the DNA is TGTGCCAGCAGTTCAACCGGGACTGGCAGCTACGAGCAGTACTTC. The rearrangement links TRBV28 to TRBJ2-7; weak D call: TRBD2 (6 bases). Germline V gene data show CDR1 as MDHEN and CDR2 as SYDVKM. V lost 4 bases and J lost 3, with 16 bases in between. There are 15 residues in the CDR3. The variable domain in full, completed from reference TRBV28 and TRBJ2-7, reads DVKVTQSSRYLVKRTGEKVFLECVQDMDHENMFWYRQDPGLGLRLIYFSYDVKMKEKGDIPEGYSVSREKKERFSLILESASTNQTSMYLCASSSTGTGSYEQYFGPGTRLTVT.

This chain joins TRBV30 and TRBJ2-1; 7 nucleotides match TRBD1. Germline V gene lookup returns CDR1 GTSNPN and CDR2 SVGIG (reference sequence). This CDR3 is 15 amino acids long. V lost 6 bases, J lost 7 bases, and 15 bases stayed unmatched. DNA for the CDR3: TGTGCCTGTCTCCTACAGGGGAAGTTCCCAAATGAGCAGTTCTTC. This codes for CACLLQGKFPNEQFF. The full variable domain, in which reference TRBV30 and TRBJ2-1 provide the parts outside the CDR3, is SQTIHQWPATLVQPVGSPLSLECTVEGTSNPNLYWYRQAAGRGLQLLFYSVGIGQISSEVPQNLSASRPQDRQFILSSKKLLLSDSGFYLCACLLQGKFPNEQFFGPGTRLTVL.

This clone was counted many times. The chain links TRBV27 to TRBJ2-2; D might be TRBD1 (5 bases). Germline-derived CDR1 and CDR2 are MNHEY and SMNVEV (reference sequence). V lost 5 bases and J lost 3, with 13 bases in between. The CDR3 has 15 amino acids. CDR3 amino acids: CASSPRPQDTGELFF. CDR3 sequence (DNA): TGTGCCAGCAGTCCTAGGCCACAGGACACCGGGGAGCTGTTTTTT.

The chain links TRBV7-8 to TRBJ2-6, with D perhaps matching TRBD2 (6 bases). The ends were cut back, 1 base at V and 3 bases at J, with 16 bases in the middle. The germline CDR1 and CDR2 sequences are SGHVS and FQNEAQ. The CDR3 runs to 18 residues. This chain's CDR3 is CASSLVGGFEVGANVLTF. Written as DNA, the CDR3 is TGTGCCAGCAGCTTAGTAGGAGGGTTCGAGGTTGGGGCCAACGTCCTGACTTTC. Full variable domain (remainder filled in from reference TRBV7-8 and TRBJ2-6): GAGVSQSPRYKVAKRGQDVALRCDPISGHVSLFWYQQALGQGPEFLTYFQNEAQLDKSGLPSDRFFAERPEGSVSTLKIQRTQQEDSAVYLCASSLVGGFEVGANVLTFGAGSRLTVL.

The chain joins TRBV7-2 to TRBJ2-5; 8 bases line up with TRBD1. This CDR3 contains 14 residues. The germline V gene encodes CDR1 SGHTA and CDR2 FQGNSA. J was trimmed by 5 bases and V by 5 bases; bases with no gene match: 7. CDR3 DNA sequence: TGTGCCAGCAGCGCACAGGGGGTAGGTGAGACCCAGTACTTC. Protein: CASSAQGVGETQYF.

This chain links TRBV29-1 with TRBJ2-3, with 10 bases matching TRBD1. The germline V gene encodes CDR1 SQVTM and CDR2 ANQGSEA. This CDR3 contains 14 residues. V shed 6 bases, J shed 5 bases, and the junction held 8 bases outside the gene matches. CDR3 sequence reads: CSVNGQGVIDTQYF. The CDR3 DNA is TGCAGCGTAAATGGACAGGGGGTGATAGATACGCAGTATTTT.

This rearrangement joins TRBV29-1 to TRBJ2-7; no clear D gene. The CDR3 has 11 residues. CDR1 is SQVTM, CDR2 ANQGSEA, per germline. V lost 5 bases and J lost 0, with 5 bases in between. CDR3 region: CSVRSSYEQYF. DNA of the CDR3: TGCAGCGTTCGCAGCTCCTACGAGCAGTACTTC.

In nucleotides, the CDR3 is TGTGCCAGCAGCAACCCCGGCAGGGGGCGCCCCATATCCTACTATGGCTACACCTTC. Translated, it gives CASSNPGRGRPISYYGYTF. This rearrangement joins TRBV21-1 to TRBJ1-2; TRBD1 reflects the table's D call only, with no check against the DNA. TRBV21-1 has pseudogene status. The CDR3 covers 19 residues.

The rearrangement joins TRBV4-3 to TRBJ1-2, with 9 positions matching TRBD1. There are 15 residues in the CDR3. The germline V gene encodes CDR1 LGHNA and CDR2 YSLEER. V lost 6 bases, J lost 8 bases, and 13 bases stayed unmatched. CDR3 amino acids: CASSTGTGSLGGYTF. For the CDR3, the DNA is TGCGCCAGCAGTACCGGGACAGGGTCCCTGGGAGGCTACACCTTC.

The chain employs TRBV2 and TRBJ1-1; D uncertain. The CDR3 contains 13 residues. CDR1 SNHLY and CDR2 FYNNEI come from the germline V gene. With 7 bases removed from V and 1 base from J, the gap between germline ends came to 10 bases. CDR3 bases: TGTGCCAGCACCTCAGGTGGGAACACTGAAGCTTTCTTT. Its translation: CASTSGGNTEAFF.

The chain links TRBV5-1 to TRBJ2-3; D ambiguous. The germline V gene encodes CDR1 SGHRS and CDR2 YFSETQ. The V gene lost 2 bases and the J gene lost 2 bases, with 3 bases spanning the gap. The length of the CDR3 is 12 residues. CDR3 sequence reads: CASSFLTDTQYF. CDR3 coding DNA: TGCGCCAGCAGCTTCCTCACAGATACGCAGTATTTT.

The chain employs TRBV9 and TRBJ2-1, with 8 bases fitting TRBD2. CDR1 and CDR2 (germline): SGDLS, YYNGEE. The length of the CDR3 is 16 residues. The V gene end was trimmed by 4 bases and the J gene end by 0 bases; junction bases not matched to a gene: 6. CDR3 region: CASSPFSGSSYNEQFF. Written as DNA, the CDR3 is TGTGCCAGCAGCCCCTTCAGCGGGAGCTCCTACAATGAGCAGTTCTTC.

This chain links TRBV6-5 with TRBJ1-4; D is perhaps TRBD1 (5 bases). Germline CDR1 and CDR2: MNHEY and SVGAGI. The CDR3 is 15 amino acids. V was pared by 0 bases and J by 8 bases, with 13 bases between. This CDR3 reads CASSYSSRGREKLFF. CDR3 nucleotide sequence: TGTGCCAGCAGTTACTCGAGCCGGGGGAGGGAAAAACTGTTTTTT.

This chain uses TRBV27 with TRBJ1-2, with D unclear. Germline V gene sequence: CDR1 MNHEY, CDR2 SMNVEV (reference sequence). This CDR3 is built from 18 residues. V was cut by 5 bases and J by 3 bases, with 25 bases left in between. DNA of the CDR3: TGTGCCAGCAGTCGACAAGTCGGGGTCCTGCCTTGGGACTATGGCTACACCTTC. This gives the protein CASSRQVGVLPWDYGYTF.

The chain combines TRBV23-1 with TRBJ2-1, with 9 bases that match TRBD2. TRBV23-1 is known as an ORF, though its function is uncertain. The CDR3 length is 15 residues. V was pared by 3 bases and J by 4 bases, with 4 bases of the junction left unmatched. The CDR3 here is CASSHTSGSYNEQFF. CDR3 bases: TGCGCCAGCAGTCATACTAGCGGGTCATACAATGAGCAGTTCTTC.

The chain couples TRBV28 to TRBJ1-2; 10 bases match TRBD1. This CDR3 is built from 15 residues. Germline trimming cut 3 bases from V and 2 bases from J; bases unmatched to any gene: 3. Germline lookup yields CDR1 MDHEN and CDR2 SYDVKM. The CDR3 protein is CASSLGTGANYGYTF. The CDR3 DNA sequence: TGTGCCAGCAGTTTGGGGACAGGGGCGAACTATGGCTACACCTTC.

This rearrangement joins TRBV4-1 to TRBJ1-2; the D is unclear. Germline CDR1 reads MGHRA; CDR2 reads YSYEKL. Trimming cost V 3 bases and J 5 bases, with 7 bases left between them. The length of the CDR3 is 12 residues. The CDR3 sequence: CASSHYQYGYTF. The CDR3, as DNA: TGCGCCAGCAGCCATTACCAGTATGGCTACACCTTC.

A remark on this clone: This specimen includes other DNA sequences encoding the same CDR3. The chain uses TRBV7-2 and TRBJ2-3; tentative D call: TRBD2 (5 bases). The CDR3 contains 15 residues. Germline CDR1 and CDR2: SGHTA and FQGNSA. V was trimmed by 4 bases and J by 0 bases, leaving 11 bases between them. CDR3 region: CASSSDYLSTDTQYF. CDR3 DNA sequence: TGTGCCAGCAGCTCCGACTATCTTAGCACAGATACGCAGTATTTT.

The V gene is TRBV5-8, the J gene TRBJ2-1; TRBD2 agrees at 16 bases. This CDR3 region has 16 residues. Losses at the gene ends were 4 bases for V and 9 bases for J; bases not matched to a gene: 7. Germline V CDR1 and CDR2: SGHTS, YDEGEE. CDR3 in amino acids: CASSPGTSGRATEQFF. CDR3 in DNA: TGTGCCAGCAGCCCTGGGACTAGCGGGAGGGCCACTGAGCAGTTCTTC.